The 29 T cell receptor beta chains below were found in one sample sequenced in a study of a mutant IDH1 vaccine in newly diagnosed glioma. The sample's time point: week 47, end of study. One vaccine dose held 300 ug of mutant IDH1 20-mer peptide and came with topical imiquimod. No antigens are known for them. Sequencing was performed with immunoSEQ multiplex PCR; in TCRdb, only in-frame clones are kept and a portion is missing. The repertoire has 40,000 or so clones, 82% of them found once; the top ten carry around 20%. Sequencing was performed on PBMCs, taken from a glioma patient whose treatment included an IDH1 peptide vaccine. The receptors come from a man younger than 35 with glioma. Some clones in this sample may be carry-over from other donors' samples.

The chain is built from TRBV14 and TRBJ1-1, with TRBD1 matching over 7 bases. The CDR3 sequence is 16 residues long. Looked up from germline, CDR1 is SGHDN and CDR2 is FVKESK. The V segment lost 2 bases and the J segment 11 bases; nucleotides outside the gene matches: 17. Here the CDR3 reads CASSQWRTGGALGAFF. The CDR3 bases are TGTGCCAGCAGCCAATGGCGGACAGGTGGAGCCCTCGGGGCTTTCTTT. Looking up the rest from reference TRBV14 and TRBJ1-1 gives the full variable domain: EAGVTQFPSHSVIEKGQTVTLRCDPISGHDNLYWYRRVMGKEIKFLLHFVKESKQDESGMPNNRFLAERTGGTYSTLKVQPAELEDSGVYFCASSQWRTGGALGAFFGQGTRLTVV.

The chain links TRBV2 to TRBJ1-1, with 9 bases matching TRBD1. The CDR3 has 15 residues. CDR1 is SNHLY, CDR2 FYNNEI, per germline. V lost 6 bases and J lost 1; bases outside the gene matches: 6. The CDR3 sequence is CASRARQGENTEAFF. Here the CDR3 DNA reads TGTGCCAGCAGGGCCCGACAGGGGGAGAACACTGAAGCTTTCTTT.

The V and J genes are TRBV30 and TRBJ1-1, with TRBD1 matching over 8 bases. V gave up 4 bases and J gave up 4 bases; unmatched junction bases: 17. Germline-derived CDR1 and CDR2 are GTSNPN and SVGIG (reference sequence). The CDR3 has 17 residues. The CDR3, as DNA: TGTGCCTGGACCGCCCGTGACAGGGGCCTCTGGGGCACTGAAGCTTTCTTT. Its protein product is CAWTARDRGLWGTEAFF.

In this sample, this clone turned up a few times. DNA of the CDR3: TGTGCCAGCAGTTCGTCCGACAGGGAACTGGAAAAACTGTTTTTT. This translates into CASSSSDRELEKLFF. The chain recombines TRBV6-5 with TRBJ1-4; 7 nucleotides align to TRBD1. Germline V gene data show CDR1 as MNHEY and CDR2 as SVGAGI. This CDR3 region has 15 residues. Unmatched junction bases numbered 10, after V lost 4 bases and J lost 8 bases.

This clone has a handful of counts. The same CDR3 is also encoded by other DNA sequences in this sample. V is TRBV4-1 and J is TRBJ1-2; possibly TRBD1 for D (6 bases). CDR3 length: 15 amino acids. Trimming left V 0 bases short and J 2 bases short, with 10 bases between. The germline CDR1 and CDR2 sequences are MGHRA and YSYEKL. CDR3: CASSQDLGGNYGYTF. As DNA, the CDR3 is TGCGCCAGCAGCCAAGATTTAGGGGGAAACTATGGCTACACCTTC.

V gene TRBV27 combines with J gene TRBJ1-6; 8 nucleotides align to TRBD1. Germline V lookup: CDR1 MNHEY, CDR2 SMNVEV (reference sequence). The CDR3 loop spans 17 amino acids. V lost 4 bases to trimming and J lost 2 bases; unmatched junction nucleotides: 7. The CDR3 sequence is CASSSLTGVPYNSPLHF. CDR3 DNA sequence: TGTGCCAGCAGTTCCCTGACAGGGGTTCCCTATAATTCACCCCTCCACTTT.

The chain combines TRBV6-4 with TRBJ1-1; D is uncertain. Trimming shortened V by 0 bases and J by 1 base, and 3 bases separated the two germline ends. From germline, CDR1 is MRHNA and CDR2 SNTAGT. This CDR3 is built from 13 residues. The CDR3 is CASSDSQNTEAFF. CDR3 bases: TGTGCCAGCAGTGACTCGCAGAACACTGAAGCTTTCTTT.

This sequence joins TRBV6-5 and TRBJ1-2; 7 bases map to TRBD1. V was clipped by 7 bases and J by 3 bases; unmatched bases: 5. Germline assignment: CDR1 MNHEY and CDR2 SVGAGI. The CDR3 covers 13 residues. The CDR3 reads CASTRTGDYGYTF. The CDR3 DNA sequence: TGTGCCAGCACCAGAACAGGGGACTATGGCTACACCTTC.

The chain has TRBV19 and TRBJ1-5, with 7 positions matching TRBD1. Per the germline V gene, CDR1 is LNHDA and CDR2 is SQIVND (reference sequence). V was clipped by 3 bases and J by 1 base; unmatched bases: 6. This CDR3 is 16 amino acids long. The CDR3 DNA is TGTGCCAGTAGTATGGGAGGCAGGGGGAGCAATCAGCCCCAGCATTTT. Residues: CASSMGGRGSNQPQHF. Based on the CDR3 plus reference TRBV19 and TRBJ1-5, the full variable domain is DGGITQSPKYLFRKEGQNVTLSCEQNLNHDAMYWYRQDPGQGLRLIYYSQIVNDFQKGDIAEGYSVSREKKESFPLTVTSAQKNPTAFYLCASSMGGRGSNQPQHFGDGTRLSIL.

A single count supports this clone. The chain joins TRBV4-3 to TRBJ2-2; tentatively, D is TRBD1 or TRBD2 (5 bases each). The CDR3 loop spans 15 amino acids. Germline CDR1 is LGHNA and CDR2 is YSLEER. V was pared by 4 bases and J by 2 bases, with 11 bases between. The DNA for the CDR3 is TGCGCCAGCAGCCCCGGGACGGTAAACACCGGGGAGCTGTTTTTT. Residues: CASSPGTVNTGELFF.

The gene calls are TRBV30 and TRBJ1-5; D gene unclear. V lost 1 base to trimming and J lost 2 bases, with 12 bases between them. Germline V gene data show CDR1 as GTSNPN and CDR2 as SVGIG (reference sequence). This CDR3 has 15 residues. In nucleotides, the CDR3 is TGTGCCTGGAGTGCCACGGGAGGCGGCAATCAGCCCCAGCATTTT. It translates to CAWSATGGGNQPQHF.

CDR3 coding DNA: TGTGCCAGCAGTGAAGGAGCAGGGGGTATTCAGCCCCAGCATTTT. Translated, it gives CASSEGAGGIQPQHF. The chain employs TRBV2 and TRBJ1-5, with 7 bases fitting TRBD1. The CDR3 covers 15 residues. The germline V gene has CDR1 SNHLY and CDR2 FYNNEI. V lost 1 base and J lost 6; bases outside the gene matches: 6.

The CDR3 region has the DNA TGTGCCAGCACCCCGTTCGAGAGGAGGGGGACAGATACGCAGTATTTT. Amino acids: CASTPFERRGTDTQYF. The gene calls are TRBV5-4 and TRBJ2-3, with D possibly being TRBD1 or TRBD2 (6 bases each). The CDR3 consists of 16 residues. CDR1 SGHNT and CDR2 YYREEE come from the germline V gene (reference sequence). Trimming took 6 bases from V and 3 from J, leaving 20 bases between them.

This clone was seen just once. The J gene is TRBJ1-1, the V gene TRBV28, with D possibly being TRBD1 (5 bases). In germline, CDR1 is MDHEN, CDR2 SYDVKM. This CDR3 has 11 amino acids. The V end lost 7 bases, the J end lost 5 bases, and 8 bases lay between the germline ends. CDR3 DNA: TGTGCCAGCAAAGGGGAGACTGAAGCTTTCTTT. Translating gives CASKGETEAFF.

The chain uses TRBV7-2 and TRBJ2-1; D is undetermined. CDR3 length equals 12 residues. The germline V gene has CDR1 SGHTA and CDR2 FQGNSA. V lost 5 bases to trimming and J lost 8 bases, with 10 bases between them. CDR3 bases: TGTGCCAGCAGCCACCGGGCCTATGAGCAGTTCTTC. Translated: CASSHRAYEQFF. The full variable domain, in which reference TRBV7-2 and TRBJ2-1 provide the parts outside the CDR3, is GAGVSQSPSNKVTEKGKDVELRCDPISGHTALYWYRQSLGQGLEFLIYFQGNSAPDKSGLPSDRFSAERTGGSVSTLTIQRTQQEDSAVYLCASSHRAYEQFFGPGTRLTVL.

The chain has TRBV6-4 and TRBJ1-1; D might be TRBD1 (5 bases). Trimming stripped 6 bases from V and 0 bases from J, with 17 bases between. The CDR3 is made up of 16 amino acids. Germline loops: CDR1 MRHNA, CDR2 SNTAGT. CDR3: CASSVRGLTMNTEAFF. CDR3 DNA sequence: TGTGCCAGCAGCGTTCGGGGACTTACAATGAACACTGAAGCTTTCTTT.

The rearrangement links TRBV15 to TRBJ2-7, with TRBD1 identical over 10 bases. This CDR3 contains 13 residues. Germline trimming cut 8 bases from V and 5 bases from J; bases unmatched to any gene: 6. Germline CDR1 LNHNV, CDR2 YYDKDF (reference sequence). The CDR3 nucleotides read TGTGCCACCGGCGAGGACAGGGGGGACGAGCAGTACTTC. This codes for CATGEDRGDEQYF.

The V call is TRBV4-3, the J call TRBJ2-7, with 7 bases aligning to TRBD2. This CDR3 spans 16 amino acids. In germline, CDR1 is LGHNA, CDR2 YSLEER. The junction had 7 bases not matched to a gene; V was cut back by 0 bases and J by 2 bases. The CDR3 bases are TGCGCCAGCAGCCAAGACTGGCGGGAGCACCCCTACGAGCAGTACTTC. As protein: CASSQDWREHPYEQYF.

V gene TRBV7-9 combines with J gene TRBJ1-3, with D maybe TRBD1 (6 bases). Germline CDR1 reads SEHNR; CDR2 reads FQNEAQ (reference sequence). This CDR3 region has 15 residues. V was trimmed by 5 bases and J by 0 bases, leaving 11 bases between them. The CDR3 nucleotides read TGTGCCAGCAGCAAACAGGGCGCCTCTGGAAACACCATATATTTT. Translation gives CASSKQGASGNTIYF. The variable domain in full, completed from reference TRBV7-9 and TRBJ1-3, reads DTGVSQNPRHKITKRGQNVTFRCDPISEHNRLYWYRQTLGQGPEFLTYFQNEAQLEKSRLLSDRFSAERPKGSFSTLEIQRTEQGDSAMYLCASSKQGASGNTIYFGEGSWLTVV.

The genes are TRBV7-9 and TRBJ1-1; 7 positions agree with TRBD1. Germline V CDR1 and CDR2: SEHNR, FQNEAQ (reference sequence). CDR3 length: 14 residues. J lost 4 bases, V lost 5 bases, and 7 bases had no gene match. CDR3 region: CASSPGDSGTEAFF. As DNA, the CDR3 is TGTGCCAGCAGCCCCGGGGACAGCGGCACTGAAGCTTTCTTT.

The V call is TRBV18, the J call TRBJ2-5; a possible D gene is TRBD1 (6 bases). V was shortened by 4 bases and J by 5 bases, with 14 bases between the two germline ends. Germline lookup yields CDR1 KGHSH and CDR2 LQKENI. This CDR3 comprises 14 residues. As DNA, the CDR3 is TGTGCCAGCTCACAACTACAGGGTCGGGAGACCCAGTACTTC. Translating it yields CASSQLQGRETQYF.

By share, this clone counts as large (0.1 to 1%). The V gene is TRBV4-3, the J gene TRBJ1-2, with D perhaps TRBD1 (5 bases). Deletions cut 0 bases from V and 4 bases from J, with 6 bases between. CDR1 and CDR2 from the germline V gene are LGHNA and YSLEER. CDR3 length: 13 residues. The CDR3 bases are TGCGCCAGCAGCCAAGACGACAGCTATGGCTACACCTTC. Translating gives CASSQDDSYGYTF.

The chain carries TRBV29-1 and TRBJ1-2; D not resolved. This CDR3 is built from 11 residues. Trimming took off 5 bases at V and 0 bases at J, with 4 bases between the two ends. Germline-derived CDR1 and CDR2 are SQVTM and ANQGSEA. CDR3 amino acids: CSVRTNYGYTF. The CDR3 DNA follows: TGCAGCGTTCGGACTAACTATGGCTACACCTTC. The full variable domain, in which reference TRBV29-1 and TRBJ1-2 provide the parts outside the CDR3, is SAVISQKPSRDICQRGTSLTIQCQVDSQVTMMFWYRQQPGQSLTLIATANQGSEATYESGFVIDKFPISRPNLTFSTLTVSNMSPEDSSIYLCSVRTNYGYTFGSGTRLTVV.

The chain links TRBV25-1 to TRBJ1-4; weak D call: TRBD1 (5 bases). V gave up 7 bases and J gave up 8 bases, with 20 bases separating them. CDR3 length equals 15 residues. Germline CDR1 is MGHDK and CDR2 is SYGVNS. This CDR3 reads CASTGAGKGPEKLFF. In nucleotides, the CDR3 is TGTGCCAGCACCGGAGCAGGGAAAGGCCCCGAAAAACTGTTTTTT.

This chain links TRBV29-1 with TRBJ1-1; tentatively, D is TRBD1 (6 bases). The CDR3 is made up of 13 amino acids. V lost 6 bases and J lost 4, with 15 bases in between. CDR1 and CDR2 (germline): SQVTM, ANQGSEA. CDR3 residues: CSVQQGIRTEAFF. The CDR3 nucleotides read TGCAGCGTCCAACAGGGAATTCGCACTGAAGCTTTCTTT.

This clone was detected only a few times. The chain employs TRBV28 and TRBJ2-1; TRBD2 matches at 8 bases. Per germline, CDR1 MDHEN and CDR2 SYDVKM. The J segment lost 8 bases and the V segment lost 2 bases, leaving 8 bases of the junction unmatched. The CDR3 runs to 15 residues. CDR3 amino acids: CASSLRGGPRDEQFF. The CDR3 bases are TGTGCCAGCAGTTTACGGGGGGGCCCAAGGGATGAGCAGTTCTTC.

With respect to this clone: At one end the junction does not follow the germline gene, possibly because of a read error. The rearrangement links TRBV5-1 to TRBJ1-1; 10 bases match TRBD1. The CDR3 is made up of 13 amino acids. Looked up from germline, CDR1 is SGHRS and CDR2 is YFSETQ. CDR3 sequence reads: CASSADRGAEAFF. CDR3 coding DNA: TGCGCCAGCAGCGCGGACAGGGGGGCTGAAGCCTTCTTT.

The chain couples TRBV30 to TRBJ2-7; tentatively, D is TRBD2 (5 bases). V lost 0 bases and J lost 1, with 19 bases in between. There are 17 residues in the CDR3. Germline V gene data show CDR1 as GTSNPN and CDR2 as SVGIG (reference sequence). This CDR3 is CAWSVLSKGRGSYEQYF. The CDR3 region has the DNA TGTGCCTGGAGTGTACTTTCTAAGGGCCGGGGATCCTACGAGCAGTACTTC.

J is TRBJ1-6 and V is TRBV19; maybe TRBD1 (5 bases). CDR3 length equals 15 residues. V was shortened by 2 bases and J by 10 bases, with 15 bases between the two germline ends. Looked up from germline, CDR1 is LNHDA and CDR2 is SQIVND (reference sequence). The CDR3 loop reads CASSIKMTGRSPLHF. CDR3 sequence (DNA): TGTGCCAGTAGTATAAAAATGACGGGGCGATCACCCCTCCACTTT.